These 31 T cell receptor beta chains share one sample of origin, sequenced in a study of regulatory T cells in long-lasting Graves disease. Arm-PCR with iRepertoire HTBI primers amplified the CDR3 regions for these TCR beta libraries. TCRdb re-derived calls from the multiplex PCR reads in MiXCR, one entry per CDR3 protein. The repertoire holds under 450,000 distinct CDR3 sequences, with less than 30% as singletons. Time point reported: persistent/refractory GD, antithyroid drugs over 5 years with positive TRAb. The TCR library was made from RNA extracted from PBMCs. This material consisted of peripheral blood mononuclear cells (PBMCs), taken when the disease was refractory, from a patient treated with antithyroid drugs. The receptors stem from a woman aged 40 to 49 with Graves disease.

This clonotype was found a few times. This sequence joins TRBV20-1 and TRBJ1-3, with D possibly matching TRBD1 (6 bases). V was clipped by 0 bases and J by 2 bases, with 8 bases between them. Germline CDR1 is DFQATT and CDR2 is SNEGSKA (reference sequence). This CDR3 comprises 14 residues. CDR3 DNA: TGCAGTGCTAGAGATCCAGGGGCTGGAAACACCATATATTTT. It is translated as CSARDPGAGNTIYF.

The chain combines TRBV6-2 or TRBV6-3 with TRBJ1-4; D uncertain. The CDR3 contains 15 residues. Trimming removed 4 bases from V and 0 bases from J, with 9 bases in between. CDR1 and CDR2 from the germline V gene are MNHEY and SVGEGT. The CDR3 loop is CASSSLRTTNEKLFF. CDR3 nucleotide sequence: TGTGCCAGCAGTTCCCTCAGGACAACTAATGAAAAACTGTTTTTT.

The table lists this clonotype with many counts. This chain links TRBV7-2 with TRBJ2-2; the D is unclear. The CDR3 covers 15 residues. V was pared by 1 base and J by 3 bases, with 9 bases between. Per germline, CDR1 SGHTA and CDR2 FQGNSA. The CDR3 spells CASSLGPSYTGELFF. The CDR3 DNA reads as TGTGCCAGCAGCTTAGGCCCCTCCTACACCGGGGAGCTGTTTTTT.

The chain joins TRBV5-1 to TRBJ2-5, with D perhaps TRBD2 (5 bases). Trimming pared 10 bases from V and 2 bases from J, leaving 15 bases between. Germline V lookup: CDR1 SGHRS, CDR2 YFSETQ. The CDR3 has 13 residues. The CDR3 coding sequence is TGCGCCTCTCAAGGGAGTTGGCAAGAGACCCAGTACTTC. Translation: CASQGSWQETQYF. Together with reference TRBV5-1 and TRBJ2-5, the CDR3 gives the full variable domain: KAGVTQTPRYLIKTRGQQVTLSCSPISGHRSVSWYQQTPGQGLQFLFEYFSETQRNKGNFPGRFSGRQFSNSRSEMNVSTLELGDSALYLCASQGSWQETQYFGPGTRLLVL.

This clonotype was counted between two and nine times. This sequence joins TRBV3-1 and TRBJ2-5; 7 bases are shared with TRBD1. The V gene end was trimmed by 8 bases and the J gene end by 3 bases; junction bases not matched to a gene: 15. Germline V gives CDR1 LGHDT, CDR2 YNNKEL (reference sequence). This CDR3 comprises 16 residues. CDR3 residues: CASGPWTGWGEETQYF. In DNA form, the CDR3 reads TGTGCCAGCGGCCCTTGGACAGGATGGGGCGAAGAGACCCAGTACTTC.

This chain connects TRBV7-2 to TRBJ2-1, with D perhaps TRBD2 (5 bases). With 4 bases removed from V and 0 bases from J, the gap between germline ends came to 13 bases. Germline-derived CDR1 and CDR2 are SGHTA and FQGNSA. The CDR3 has 16 amino acids. The CDR3 DNA reads as TGTGCCAGCAGCTCAAATGGACTGCCCTCCTACAATGAGCAGTTCTTC. This translates into CASSSNGLPSYNEQFF.

Notes on this clonotype: This could be a read error, since a much larger clone is one nucleotide away. The chain links TRBV11-2 to TRBJ2-5, with unresolved D. The CDR3 loop spans 13 amino acids. CDR1 is SGHAT and CDR2 is FQNNGV in the germline V gene. The V gene lost 3 bases and the J gene lost 7 bases, with 12 bases spanning the gap. The CDR3 sequence: CASSLSVRVTQYF. The CDR3 nucleotides are TGTGCCAGCAGCTTGAGTGTCAGAGTGACCCAGTACTTC.

The V gene is TRBV19, the J gene TRBJ1-1; D not certain. Per the germline V gene, CDR1 is LNHDA and CDR2 is SQIVND (reference sequence). The CDR3 runs 14 residues. Between the trimmed V and J ends, which lost 4 bases and 0 bases, there was a span of 9 bases. The CDR3 is CASSTEFLNTEAFF. Written as DNA, the CDR3 is TGTGCCAGTAGTACCGAATTTCTGAACACTGAAGCTTTCTTT.

This CDR3 reads CAWRGGNTEAFF. The CDR3 bases are TGTGCCTGGAGGGGGGGAAACACTGAAGCTTTCTTT. The rearrangement joins TRBV30 to TRBJ1-1; tentative D call: TRBD1 (5 bases). Trimming pared 3 bases from V and 2 bases from J, leaving 7 bases between. Germline V gene sequence: CDR1 GTSNPN, CDR2 SVGIG (reference sequence). The CDR3 is 12 residues long.

The CDR3 sequence is CASSSKGGNTEAFF. For the CDR3, the DNA is TGTGCCAGCAGCTCCAAGGGGGGCAATACTGAAGCTTTCTTT. The J gene is TRBJ1-1, the V gene TRBV7-9; D perhaps matches TRBD1 (6 bases). The germline V gene encodes CDR1 SEHNR and CDR2 FQNEAQ (reference sequence). V lost 4 bases and J lost 5, with 14 bases in between. The length of the CDR3 is 14 residues.

The chain recombines TRBV12-3 or TRBV12-4 with TRBJ2-5; the D gene is possibly TRBD1 (8 bases). The CDR3 sequence is 15 residues long. The germline V and J ends were trimmed by 4 bases and 8 bases, with 20 bases remaining between them. CDR3 bases: TGTGCCAGCAGTTCCGGGACAGGACGGGGGGCCACCCAGTACTTC. Amino acids: CASSSGTGRGATQYF.

This clonotype was counted between two and nine times. The chain carries TRBV29-1 and TRBJ2-5; 7 bases match TRBD1. The CDR3 length is 11 residues. J lost 6 bases, V lost 5 bases, and 3 bases had no gene match. The germline V gene has CDR1 SQVTM and CDR2 ANQGSEA. The DNA for the CDR3 is TGCAGCGTTCAGGGGGTTCAGACCCAGTACTTC. This sequence encodes CSVQGVQTQYF.

This clonotype was counted many times. The chain uses TRBV28 and TRBJ2-7, with 10 bases matching TRBD2. The V gene end was trimmed by 1 base and the J gene end by 4 bases; junction bases not matched to a gene: 4. The CDR3 length is 15 residues. CDR1 is MDHEN and CDR2 is SYDVKM in the germline V gene. DNA for the CDR3: TGTGCCAGCAGTTTATCTAGCGGGAGTTTTTACGAGCAGTACTTC. Residues: CASSLSSGSFYEQYF.

This sequence joins TRBV3-1 and TRBJ2-7, with 8 bases identical to TRBD1. Germline trimming cut 3 bases from V and 2 bases from J; bases unmatched to any gene: 3. The CDR3 sequence is 14 residues long. Per the germline V gene, CDR1 is LGHDT and CDR2 is YNNKEL (reference sequence). CDR3 sequence (DNA): TGTGCCAGCAGCCAGACAGGGGTGCCCTACGAGCAGTACTTC. Amino acid sequence: CASSQTGVPYEQYF.

The chain employs TRBV30 and TRBJ2-2; 7 bases map to TRBD1. Germline V gives CDR1 GTSNPN, CDR2 SVGIG (reference sequence). The trim removed 6 bases at V and 2 bases at J, leaving 9 bases unmatched. The CDR3 spans 15 residues. This CDR3 reads CACLRTGYNTGELFF. CDR3 nucleotide sequence: TGTGCCTGTCTTAGGACAGGATACAACACCGGGGAGCTGTTTTTT. Based on the CDR3 plus reference TRBV30 and TRBJ2-2, the full variable domain is SQTIHQWPATLVQPVGSPLSLECTVEGTSNPNLYWYRQAAGRGLQLLFYSVGIGQISSEVPQNLSASRPQDRQFILSSKKLLLSDSGFYLCACLRTGYNTGELFFGEGSRLTVL.

The genes are TRBV4-1 and TRBJ1-2, with a tentative D call TRBD1 (5 bases). Between the trimmed V and J ends, which lost 2 bases and 8 bases, there was a span of 15 bases. Germline assignment: CDR1 MGHRA and CDR2 YSYEKL. The CDR3 has 14 amino acids. This CDR3 reads CASSQTTVKIGYTF. The CDR3 nucleotides read TGCGCCAGCAGCCAAACGACAGTGAAGATCGGCTACACCTTC.

This clonotype was detected a few times. The gene calls are TRBV13 and TRBJ2-6; the D gene is possibly TRBD2 (6 bases). Per the germline V gene, CDR1 is PRHDT and CDR2 is FYEKMQ (reference sequence). The V end was cut by 4 bases, the J end by 0 bases, with 13 bases between. This CDR3 has 17 residues. CDR3 amino acids: CASSSPAEGSGANVLTF. The DNA for the CDR3 is TGTGCCAGCAGCTCCCCGGCGGAGGGCTCTGGGGCCAACGTCCTGACTTTC.

Note on this clonotype: This may be a read error: a much more frequent sequence differs by one nucleotide. The chain combines TRBV7-2 with TRBJ1-1; D gene uncertain. This CDR3 contains 15 residues. CDR1 SGHTA and CDR2 FQGNSA come from the germline V gene. The V end lost 0 bases, the J end lost 6 bases, and 14 bases lay between the germline ends. This chain's CDR3 is CASSLALVGESEAFF. Written as DNA, the CDR3 is TGTGCCAGCAGCTTAGCCCTGGTAGGCGAGTCTGAAGCTTTCTTT.

The chain couples TRBV10-3 to TRBJ2-7; 8 bases align to TRBD1. Trimming at V came to 6 bases and at J to 2 bases, leaving 3 bases not matched to a gene. The CDR3 has 13 amino acids. Germline V gene sequence: CDR1 ENHRY, CDR2 SYGVKD. Here the CDR3 DNA reads TGTGCCATCAGGGGGGGACAGGCCTACGAGCAGTACTTC. Residues: CAIRGGQAYEQYF.

The gene calls are TRBV10-3 and TRBJ2-2, with unresolved D. The ends were cut back, 5 bases at V and 1 base at J, with 5 bases in the middle. This CDR3 spans 13 amino acids. The germline gives CDR1 ENHRY, CDR2 SYGVKD. Here the CDR3 reads CAISKENTGELFF. The CDR3 nucleotides are TGTGCCATCAGTAAAGAGAACACCGGGGAGCTGTTTTTT.

The chain couples TRBV10-3 to TRBJ2-2; 10 bases align to TRBD1. In germline, CDR1 is ENHRY, CDR2 SYGVKD. Trimming took 0 bases from V and 5 from J; bases not matched to a gene: 6. The CDR3 covers 17 residues. This chain's CDR3 is CAISESGDRGWTGELFF. The CDR3, as DNA: TGTGCCATCAGTGAGTCGGGGGACAGGGGTTGGACCGGGGAGCTGTTTTTT.

The chain employs TRBV3-1 and TRBJ1-2, with 7 bases that match TRBD1. CDR3 length: 15 residues. Germline CDR1 LGHDT, CDR2 YNNKEL (reference sequence). Losses at the gene ends were 4 bases for V and 7 bases for J; bases not matched to a gene: 12. The CDR3 here is CASSLRQGSPGGYTF. CDR3 sequence (DNA): TGTGCCAGCAGCCTACGACAGGGATCACCGGGTGGCTACACCTTC.

The J gene is TRBJ2-7, the V gene TRBV6-5; 9 bases are a match to TRBD1. Looked up from germline, CDR1 is MNHEY and CDR2 is SVGAGI. This CDR3 region has 16 residues. V trimming: 2 bases; J trimming: 2 bases; junction bases outside the gene matches: 7. The DNA of the CDR3 is TGTGCCAGCAGTTACCACCGGGACAGGGTGACCTACGAGCAGTACTTC. This codes for CASSYHRDRVTYEQYF.

This clonotype was observed at least ten times. This chain links TRBV28 with TRBJ1-4; tentative D call: TRBD1 (5 bases). The CDR3 totals 14 residues. V shed 6 bases and J shed 5 bases, with 13 bases lying between them. From germline, CDR1 is MDHEN and CDR2 SYDVKM. Written as DNA, the CDR3 is TGTGCCAGCAGCCGACAGATCTCCAATGAAAAACTGTTTTTT. Protein: CASSRQISNEKLFF.

The sample holds many counts of this clonotype. The chain employs TRBV10-3 and TRBJ1-1; 9 positions match TRBD1. The V gene end was trimmed by 8 bases and the J gene end by 4 bases; junction bases not matched to a gene: 8. Germline CDR1 ENHRY, CDR2 SYGVKD. The CDR3 contains 14 residues. The CDR3 loop is CAISLGQGGTEAFF. The CDR3, as DNA: TGTGCCATCTCTTTGGGACAGGGAGGCACTGAAGCTTTCTTT.

This chain joins TRBV10-3 and TRBJ2-7; D may be TRBD2 (5 bases). Per the germline V gene, CDR1 is ENHRY and CDR2 is SYGVKD. With 0 bases removed from V and 0 bases from J, the gap between germline ends came to 12 bases. The CDR3 is 16 amino acids. CDR3 nucleotides: TGTGCCATCAGTGAGTCGACCGGACTGAGCTCCTACGAGCAGTACTTC. Translating it yields CAISESTGLSSYEQYF.

In this sample, this clonotype turned up many times. The chain is built from TRBV29-1 and TRBJ2-5; TRBD2 matches 11 bases. Germline CDR1 and CDR2: SQVTM and ANQGSEA. Germline trimming cut 6 bases from V and 2 bases from J; bases unmatched to any gene: 5. CDR3 length equals 14 residues. This chain's CDR3 is CSVGRLAGQETQYF. For the CDR3, the DNA is TGCAGCGTAGGAAGACTAGCGGGACAAGAGACCCAGTACTTC.

This clonotype has just a few counts. V usage is TRBV19 and J usage is TRBJ2-2; 8 nucleotides agree with TRBD2. Trimming removed 9 bases from V and 0 bases from J; junction bases left unmatched: 12. The CDR3 is 17 amino acids. Germline V gene data show CDR1 as LNHDA and CDR2 as SQIVND (reference sequence). CDR3 sequence reads: CASLKIRRGANTGELFF. In DNA, the CDR3 is TGTGCCAGCCTTAAGATTAGGCGGGGGGCGAACACCGGGGAGCTGTTTTTT.

In its sample, this clonotype was seen many times. This sequence joins TRBV10-1 and TRBJ1-1; TRBD1 might be the D (5 bases). Germline CDR1 is WNHNN and CDR2 is SYGVQD (reference sequence). V dropped 2 bases and J dropped 3 bases, with 13 bases sitting between them. There are 15 residues in the CDR3. The CDR3 nucleotides read TGCGCCAGCAGTGAGGAGGGGACCTTGGACACTGAAGCTTTCTTT. Protein: CASSEEGTLDTEAFF.

This clonotype occurred a few times. The chain joins TRBV6-2 or TRBV6-3 to TRBJ1-5; no clear D. V lost 0 bases and J lost 5, with 11 bases in between. Germline V gene sequence: CDR1 MNHEY, CDR2 SVGEGT. The CDR3 covers 15 residues. This CDR3 reads CASSYSSPTHQPQHF. For the CDR3, the DNA is TGTGCCAGCAGTTACTCTTCACCGACCCATCAGCCCCAGCATTTT.

This clonotype has ten or more counts. This chain connects TRBV28 to TRBJ1-5; 9 positions match TRBD1. Germline V lookup: CDR1 MDHEN, CDR2 SYDVKM. The trim removed 6 bases at V and 1 base at J, leaving 7 bases unmatched. The CDR3 runs to 16 residues. CDR3 region: CASRDRGRVSNQPQHF. The CDR3 DNA reads as TGTGCCAGCAGGGACAGGGGAAGGGTGAGCAATCAGCCCCAGCATTTT.